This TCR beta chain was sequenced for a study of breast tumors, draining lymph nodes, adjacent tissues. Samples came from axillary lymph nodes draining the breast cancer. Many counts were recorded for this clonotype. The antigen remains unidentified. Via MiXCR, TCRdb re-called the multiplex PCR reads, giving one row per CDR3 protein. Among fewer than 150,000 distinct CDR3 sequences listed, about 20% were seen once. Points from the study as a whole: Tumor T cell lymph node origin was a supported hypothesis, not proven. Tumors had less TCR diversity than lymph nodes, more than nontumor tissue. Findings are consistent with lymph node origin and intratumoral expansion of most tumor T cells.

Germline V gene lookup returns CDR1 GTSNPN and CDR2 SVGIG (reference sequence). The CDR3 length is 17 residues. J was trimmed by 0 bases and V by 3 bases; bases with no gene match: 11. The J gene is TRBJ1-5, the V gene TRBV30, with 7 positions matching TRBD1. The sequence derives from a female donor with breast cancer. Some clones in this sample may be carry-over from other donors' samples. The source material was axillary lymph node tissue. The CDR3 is CAWSYPGTDYSNQPQHF. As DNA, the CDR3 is TGTGCCTGGAGCTATCCCGGGACAGATTATAGCAATCAGCCCCAGCATTTT.